One and the same sample provided the 18 T cell receptor beta chains below, sequenced in a study of radiotherapy plus CTLA-4 blockade in lung cancer. Assay used: immunoSEQ multiplex PCR; TCRdb lists only in-frame clones, some missing. This sample has 25,000 to 35,000 clones; around 80% occur once, and the top ten carry approximately 16%. Source: peripheral blood, taken from a patient treated with radiotherapy plus ipilimumab. All receptors come from a human donor with non-small cell lung cancer that progressed on radiotherapy plus ipilimumab.

The chain couples TRBV6-5 to TRBJ2-7; D is unclear. This CDR3 spans 12 amino acids. Trimming shortened V by 0 bases and J by 6 bases, and 6 bases separated the two germline ends. Germline V gene lookup returns CDR1 MNHEY and CDR2 SVGAGI. CDR3 residues: CASSYSGLEQYF. CDR3 bases: TGTGCCAGCAGTTACTCCGGCCTCGAGCAGTACTTC.

This clone appeared a few times. This sequence joins TRBV7-8 and TRBJ1-3; D remains ambiguous. CDR3 length equals 17 residues. Germline CDR1 is SGHVS and CDR2 is FQNEAQ. The V gene lost 0 bases and the J gene lost 0 bases, with 12 bases spanning the gap. This CDR3 is CASSLALSTYSGNTIYF. The CDR3 coding sequence is TGTGCCAGCAGCTTAGCCCTATCGACCTACTCTGGAAACACCATATATTTT.

This clone was observed a handful of times. The V and J genes are TRBV5-1 and TRBJ2-1, with TRBD2 matching over 11 bases. This CDR3 is 16 amino acids long. With V trimmed by 7 bases and J by 3 bases, 9 bases remained unmatched. Germline values: CDR1 SGHRS, CDR2 YFSETQ. CDR3 protein: CASASLAGGGYNEQFF. The CDR3 bases are TGCGCCAGCGCGTCTCTAGCGGGAGGCGGCTACAATGAGCAGTTCTTC.

This clone turned up a few times. V gene TRBV27 combines with J gene TRBJ2-3; TRBD1 matches at 7 bases. Unmatched junction bases numbered 3, after V lost 3 bases and J lost 0 bases. The CDR3 has 15 amino acids. Germline CDR1 is MNHEY and CDR2 is SMNVEV (reference sequence). The CDR3 loop reads CASSLGQISTDTQYF. DNA of the CDR3: TGTGCCAGCAGTTTGGGACAGATTAGCACAGATACGCAGTATTTT.

The rearrangement joins TRBV28 to TRBJ2-2, with D perhaps given as TRBD1 or TRBD2 (6 bases each). Germline V gives CDR1 MDHEN, CDR2 SYDVKM. The CDR3 totals 15 residues. Trimming took off 8 bases at V and 4 bases at J, with 17 bases between the two ends. CDR3 nucleotides: TGTGCCAGCGCGCCGGACGGGGGCAGCACCGGGGAGCTGTTTTTT. Protein sequence: CASAPDGGSTGELFF.

The V gene is TRBV19, the J gene TRBJ1-5; D gene unclear. From germline, CDR1 is LNHDA and CDR2 SQIVND (reference sequence). V gave up 3 bases and J gave up 2 bases, with 11 bases separating them. The CDR3 has 15 residues. Here the CDR3 DNA reads TGTGCCAGTAGTATCAAAGCTGATGGCAATCAGCCCCAGCATTTT. Its protein product is CASSIKADGNQPQHF.

The V gene is TRBV28, the J gene TRBJ1-1; a possible D gene is TRBD1 (6 bases). The germline gives CDR1 MDHEN, CDR2 SYDVKM. The CDR3 contains 14 residues. Trimming stripped 7 bases from V and 5 bases from J, with 17 bases between. CDR3 sequence: CASNRGQILTEAFF. DNA of the CDR3: TGTGCCAGCAACAGAGGACAGATTTTGACTGAAGCTTTCTTT.

In this sample, this clone turned up a few times. The chain carries TRBV4-2 and TRBJ1-2; 7 bases are shared with TRBD1. There are 14 residues in the CDR3. Germline-derived CDR1 and CDR2 are LGHNA and YNFKEQ. The junction had 3 bases not matched to a gene; V was cut back by 1 base and J by 4 bases. The CDR3 reads CASSQAWDSYGYTF. CDR3 DNA sequence: TGTGCCAGCAGCCAAGCTTGGGACAGCTATGGCTACACCTTC.

The CDR3 loop is CASSLAPGRGYNEQFF. The CDR3 nucleotides are TGTGCCAGCAGCTTAGCCCCAGGGAGGGGATACAATGAGCAGTTCTTC. This chain connects TRBV7-6 to TRBJ2-1, with 7 bases matching TRBD2. V was pared by 0 bases and J by 4 bases, with 6 bases of the junction left unmatched. The CDR3 covers 16 residues. Germline loops: CDR1 SGHVS, CDR2 FNYEAQ.

This clone ranks as medium-sized (0.01 to 0.1%). CDR3 loop: CASSSYPSNEAFF. As DNA, the CDR3 is TGTGCCAGCAGCTCCTACCCATCGAATGAAGCTTTCTTT. J is TRBJ1-1 and V is TRBV11-2, with D unclear. The CDR3 length is 13 residues. V lost 4 bases, J lost 7 bases, and 13 bases lay in between. The germline V gene has CDR1 SGHAT and CDR2 FQNNGV.

The table lists this clone with a few counts. The chain couples TRBV28 to TRBJ1-1; the match to TRBD1 covers 7 bases. Germline V gene lookup returns CDR1 MDHEN and CDR2 SYDVKM. Losses at the gene ends were 5 bases for V and 4 bases for J; bases not matched to a gene: 13. The CDR3 loop spans 16 amino acids. CDR3 loop: CASSRRYRGAGTEAFF. CDR3 coding DNA: TGTGCCAGCAGTCGTCGATACAGGGGAGCGGGCACTGAAGCTTTCTTT.

The CDR3 is CASRPAGAITDTQYF. The CDR3 DNA sequence: TGTGCCAGCAGACCAGCGGGGGCGATCACAGATACGCAGTATTTT. V and J are TRBV27 and TRBJ2-3; 8 bases are shared with TRBD2. The J segment lost 2 bases and the V segment lost 6 bases, leaving 7 bases of the junction unmatched. Germline V CDR1 and CDR2: MNHEY, SMNVEV (reference sequence). The CDR3 is 15 residues long.

This rearrangement joins TRBV10-3 to TRBJ2-5; 8 bases match TRBD1. The J segment lost 4 bases and the V segment lost 10 bases, leaving 11 bases of the junction unmatched. Germline-derived CDR1 and CDR2 are ENHRY and SYGVKD. The CDR3 is 14 amino acids. DNA for the CDR3: TGTGCCAGCACCTCTAAAGGACAGGGAGAGACCCAGTACTTC. It yields the protein CASTSKGQGETQYF.

The genes are TRBV5-1 and TRBJ1-6; D perhaps matches TRBD1 (5 bases). V shed 4 bases and J shed 7 bases, with 18 bases lying between them. The CDR3 length is 16 residues. In germline, CDR1 is SGHRS, CDR2 YFSETQ. In nucleotides, the CDR3 is TGCGCCAGCAGCCAGACTACGGGCAGGGCAAATTCACCCCTCCACTTT. Translating gives CASSQTTGRANSPLHF.

This chain joins TRBV5-1 and TRBJ2-3; D is unclear. This CDR3 region has 15 residues. The V end was cut by 4 bases, the J end by 4 bases, with 16 bases between. Per the germline V gene, CDR1 is SGHRS and CDR2 is YFSETQ. The CDR3 is CASSLTAQGADTQYF. The CDR3 nucleotides read TGCGCCAGCAGCCTAACAGCACAAGGCGCAGATACGCAGTATTTT.

The chain employs TRBV2 and TRBJ1-3; no reliable D call. V was shortened by 1 base and J by 0 bases, with 10 bases between the two germline ends. The germline V gene has CDR1 SNHLY and CDR2 FYNNEI. The length of the CDR3 is 16 residues. CDR3 coding DNA: TGTGCCAGCAGTGAAGAGTCGTACTTCTCTGGAAACACCATATATTTT. Encoded protein: CASSEESYFSGNTIYF.

V gene TRBV2 combines with J gene TRBJ2-2; no firm D call. Trimming shortened V by 0 bases and J by 0 bases, and 11 bases separated the two germline ends. CDR3 length equals 17 residues. Germline assignment: CDR1 SNHLY and CDR2 FYNNEI. The chain's CDR3 is CASSEAVDRTNTGELFF. In DNA form, the CDR3 reads TGTGCCAGCAGTGAAGCGGTGGACCGAACGAACACCGGGGAGCTGTTTTTT.

This chain links TRBV9 with TRBJ2-3, with TRBD2 as a possible D gene (6 bases). The CDR3 runs to 13 residues. Trimming pared 3 bases from V and 1 base from J, leaving 6 bases between. The germline V gene has CDR1 SGDLS and CDR2 YYNGEE. Written as DNA, the CDR3 is TGTGCCAGCAGCGCGGGGGGCACAGATACGCAGTATTTT. Translation gives CASSAGGTDTQYF.